The 20 T cell receptor beta chains given below trace back to one sample, sequenced in a study of cytomegalovirus exposure and HLA in healthy donors. PCR amplification relied on 60 Vbeta primers (plus 13 Jbeta primers). Clones were sequenced by immunoSEQ multiplex PCR, and TCRdb holds only the in-frame ones, with some missing. The data hold about 170,000 clones, with less than 80% observed a single time. Sequencing was carried out using PBMCs. These receptors originate from a female donor in good health and CMV-seronegative.

The rearrangement uses TRBV9 and TRBJ2-7; no clear D gene. The CDR3 has 15 residues. V was cut by 6 bases and J by 3 bases, with 19 bases left in between. Germline CDR1 and CDR2: SGDLS and YYNGEE. CDR3 amino acids: CASILVGLRYYEQYF. The CDR3 bases are TGTGCCAGCATCCTAGTCGGTTTACGCTACTACGAGCAGTACTTC.

V gene TRBV4-2 combines with J gene TRBJ2-2; 12 nucleotides line up with TRBD2. The CDR3 contains 19 residues. Germline V lookup: CDR1 LGHNA, CDR2 YNFKEQ. The ends lost 4 bases at V and 0 bases at J; junction bases unmatched: 9. For the CDR3, the DNA is TGTGCCAGCAGCCCCTTACTAGCGGGGGGATTCGCGAACACCGGGGAGCTGTTTTTT. Translating gives CASSPLLAGGFANTGELFF.

The genes are TRBV7-3 and TRBJ1-3, with D possibly TRBD1 on 6 matching bases. Trimming stripped 5 bases from V and 0 bases from J, with 14 bases between. The length of the CDR3 is 16 residues. The V gene's germline CDR1 is SGHTA and CDR2 FQGTGA. The DNA of the CDR3 is TGTGCCAGCAGCCCACAAGGGGGTCTCTCTGGAAACACCATATATTTT. Protein: CASSPQGGLSGNTIYF.

Note on this clone: Mismatch with germline at one junction end may stem from a read error. Other nucleotide sequences from this sample produce the same CDR3. The gene calls are TRBV5-1 and TRBJ2-3, with 11 bases matching TRBD2. The CDR3 has 16 amino acids. In germline, CDR1 is SGHRS, CDR2 YFSETQ. CDR3 sequence reads: CASSLAGTSGTDTQYF. The CDR3 DNA is TGCGCCAGCAGCTTAGCCGGGACTAGCGGCACAGATACACAGTATTTT.

This chain uses TRBV5-1 with TRBJ1-2; the match to TRBD1 covers 8 bases. Losses at the gene ends were 4 bases for V and 3 bases for J; bases not matched to a gene: 8. The CDR3 has 15 residues. Germline CDR1 reads SGHRS; CDR2 reads YFSETQ. CDR3 nucleotides: TGCGCCAGCAGCCCGGCCCCGGACAGGGACTATGGCTACACCTTC. This translates into CASSPAPDRDYGYTF. Together with reference TRBV5-1 and TRBJ1-2, the CDR3 gives the full variable domain: KAGVTQTPRYLIKTRGQQVTLSCSPISGHRSVSWYQQTPGQGLQFLFEYFSETQRNKGNFPGRFSGRQFSNSRSEMNVSTLELGDSALYLCASSPAPDRDYGYTFGSGTRLTVV.

There are a few counts of this clone. The junction and the germline gene differ at one end; a read error may be behind it. CDR3 in amino acids: CASSPGPGQEAQYF. CDR3 nucleotides: TGTGCCAGCAGCCCCGGGCCCGGACAAGAGGCCCAGTACTTC. The rearrangement joins TRBV7-9 to TRBJ2-5; a weak D match, TRBD1 (5 bases). Germline CDR1 is SEHNR and CDR2 is FQNEAQ (reference sequence). The CDR3 length is 14 residues.

This clone was observed a single time. V is TRBV27 and J is TRBJ2-3; D is possibly TRBD1 (6 bases). Germline V gene lookup returns CDR1 MNHEY and CDR2 SMNVEV (reference sequence). The length of the CDR3 is 16 residues. Trimming took off 6 bases at V and 6 bases at J, with 22 bases between the two ends. DNA of the CDR3: TGTGCCAGCAGCGCGCCCCATGGACAGTTTAGTGATACGCAGTATTTT. Its translation: CASSAPHGQFSDTQYF.

The chain links TRBV7-2 to TRBJ2-7; 9 nucleotides align to TRBD2. Trimming removed 2 bases from V and 3 bases from J; junction bases left unmatched: 2. CDR1 and CDR2 (germline): SGHTA, FQGNSA. This CDR3 contains 14 residues. In DNA form, the CDR3 reads TGTGCCAGCAGCTTACTAGCGGGAAACTACGAGCAGTACTTC. Protein: CASSLLAGNYEQYF.

CDR3 loop: CASSRLAGASNEQFF. CDR3 bases: TGTGCCAGCAGCCGGCTAGCGGGAGCTTCGAATGAGCAGTTCTTC. The chain couples TRBV11-3 to TRBJ2-1; 10 bases are shared with TRBD2. V dropped 5 bases and J dropped 7; count of bases not matched to a gene: 8. This CDR3 is built from 15 residues. Germline-derived CDR1 and CDR2 are SGHNT and YENEEA.

The chain joins TRBV30 to TRBJ1-6, with TRBD1 matching 7 bases. V was clipped by 4 bases and J by 8 bases; unmatched bases: 8. The CDR3 is made up of 14 amino acids. Per the germline V gene, CDR1 is GTSNPN and CDR2 is SVGIG (reference sequence). CDR3 nucleotide sequence: TGTGCCTGGAACAAACAGGGGAGTTATTCACCCCTCCACTTT. As protein: CAWNKQGSYSPLHF. Combining the CDR3 with reference TRBV30 and TRBJ1-6 gives the whole variable domain SQTIHQWPATLVQPVGSPLSLECTVEGTSNPNLYWYRQAAGRGLQLLFYSVGIGQISSEVPQNLSASRPQDRQFILSSKKLLLSDSGFYLCAWNKQGSYSPLHFGNGTRLTVT.

The chain is built from TRBV11-2 and TRBJ2-7; TRBD1 agrees at 12 bases. The CDR3 covers 18 residues. V shed 5 bases, J shed 4 bases, and the junction held 15 bases outside the gene matches. The germline V gene encodes CDR1 SGHAT and CDR2 FQNNGV. The CDR3 is CASSPTSRDRGRGYEQYF. The CDR3 nucleotides are TGTGCCAGCAGCCCAACGTCCCGGGACAGGGGGCGGGGGTACGAGCAGTACTTC.

The chain recombines TRBV7-3 with TRBJ2-1; TRBD2 matches at 9 bases. The V segment lost 5 bases and the J segment 6 bases; nucleotides outside the gene matches: 8. Germline V gene lookup returns CDR1 SGHTA and CDR2 FQGTGA. The CDR3 length is 15 residues. CDR3 residues: CASSLTPRGGNEQFF. The DNA of the CDR3 is TGTGCCAGCAGCCTTACCCCGCGGGGGGGCAATGAGCAGTTCTTC.

This clone occurred a few times. The V gene is TRBV11-1, the J gene TRBJ2-7; D is possibly TRBD2 (5 bases). V was shortened by 5 bases and J by 3 bases, with 11 bases between the two germline ends. Germline V gene lookup returns CDR1 SGHAT and CDR2 FQDESV (reference sequence). The CDR3 is 13 residues long. CDR3 DNA: TGTGCCAGCAGCCCCCCGGGGAACTACGAGCAGTACTTC. It specifies CASSPPGNYEQYF.

The V call is TRBV5-6, the J call TRBJ2-5; D perhaps matches TRBD1 (6 bases). The CDR3 is 15 amino acids. Germline V lookup: CDR1 SGHDT, CDR2 YYEEEE. V lost 3 bases, J lost 4 bases, and 16 bases lay in between. CDR3: CASSSGPQGSETQYF. Written as DNA, the CDR3 is TGTGCCAGCAGCTCCGGGCCCCAGGGGTCAGAGACCCAGTACTTC.

V gene TRBV20-1 combines with J gene TRBJ2-1; no clear D gene. This CDR3 comprises 10 residues. The ends were cut back, 6 bases at V and 11 bases at J, with 11 bases in the middle. The V gene's germline CDR1 is DFQATT and CDR2 SNEGSKA (reference sequence). The CDR3 DNA reads as TGCAGTGCGGCAGGCGCACAGCAGTTCTTC. Translation gives CSAAGAQQFF.

The chain recombines TRBV6-5 with TRBJ2-1; maybe TRBD1 (5 bases). CDR3 length: 14 amino acids. Germline values: CDR1 MNHEY, CDR2 SVGAGI. Trimming took off 10 bases at V and 7 bases at J, with 20 bases between the two ends. CDR3 coding DNA: TGTGCCACCTCCCCCGGGTTAAGGGGAAATGAGCAGTTCTTC. It encodes CATSPGLRGNEQFF.

This chain connects TRBV19 to TRBJ2-1; perhaps TRBD1 as D (6 bases). The CDR3 runs 11 residues. Trimming took off 8 bases at V and 6 bases at J, with 8 bases between the two ends. CDR1 is LNHDA, CDR2 SQIVND, per germline (reference sequence). The CDR3 bases are TGTGCCAGTGGGGGCGGCAATGAGCAGTTCTTC. This translates into CASGGGNEQFF.

J is TRBJ2-3 and V is TRBV5-4, with D uncertain. The V and J ends lost 2 bases and 1 base respectively, with 5 bases between them. The CDR3 runs to 13 residues. CDR1 is SGHNT, CDR2 YYREEE, per germline (reference sequence). The CDR3 coding sequence is TGTGCCAGCAGCTTCCCGGGCACAGATACGCAGTATTTT. This translates into CASSFPGTDTQYF.

The CDR3 nucleotides read TGTGCCAGCAGTGGCGGGGGTACCTACGAGCAGTACTTC. Translated, it gives CASSGGGTYEQYF. The chain links TRBV7-9 to TRBJ2-7; 7 bases agree with TRBD2. V was clipped by 6 bases and J by 2 bases; unmatched bases: 4. This CDR3 contains 13 residues. Looked up from germline, CDR1 is SEHNR and CDR2 is FQNEAQ (reference sequence).

The genes are TRBV6-5 and TRBJ2-1, with 8 bases identical to TRBD1. The V gene end was trimmed by 6 bases and the J gene end by 7 bases; junction bases not matched to a gene: 5. Germline values: CDR1 MNHEY, CDR2 SVGAGI. CDR3 length: 13 amino acids. CDR3 in amino acids: CASRRQGRNEQFF. The CDR3 bases are TGTGCCAGCAGGAGACAGGGGCGAAATGAGCAGTTCTTC.